The present entry profiles one TCR beta chain with its context. Its antigen is currently unknown. This sample stems from a study of cytomegalovirus exposure and HLA in healthy donors. Researchers ran the PCR with 60 Vbeta and 13 Jbeta primers. Sequencing was performed with immunoSEQ multiplex PCR; in TCRdb, only in-frame clones are kept and a portion is missing. The table lists about 37,000 clones, roughly 81% of them singletons. Overall study results and limits: Versus the approximately 720-donor mean, an Asian-associated ancestry cluster reportedly showed fewer N-insertions in a later analysis.

Sequencing was done on a sample of PBMCs. This clonotype originated in a middle-aged woman in good health and CMV-seronegative.

The CDR3 DNA reads as TGTGCCAGCAGCTTAAGGGACAGGGGGTCACCCCTCCACTTT. It yields the protein CASSLRDRGSPLHF. V usage is TRBV7-9 and J usage is TRBJ1-6, with 11 bases identical to TRBD1. V lost 2 bases and J lost 10; bases outside the gene matches: 1. This CDR3 spans 14 amino acids. CDR1 is SEHNR and CDR2 is FQNEAQ in the germline V gene (reference sequence).